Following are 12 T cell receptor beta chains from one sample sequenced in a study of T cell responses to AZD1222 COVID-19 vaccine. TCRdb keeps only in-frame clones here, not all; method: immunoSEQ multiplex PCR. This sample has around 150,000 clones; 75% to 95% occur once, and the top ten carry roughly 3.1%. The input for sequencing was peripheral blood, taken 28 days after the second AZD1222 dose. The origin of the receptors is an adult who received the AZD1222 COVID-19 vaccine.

CDR3 bases: TGTGCCGGGAAGGGCGGGGGGTGGACTGAAGCTTTCTTT. Translated, it gives CAGKGGGWTEAFF. This chain uses TRBV30 with TRBJ1-1; possibly TRBD1 for D (5 bases). The CDR3 is 13 amino acids. Germline assignment: CDR1 GTSNPN and CDR2 SVGIG (reference sequence). With 8 bases removed from V and 5 bases from J, the gap between germline ends came to 18 bases.

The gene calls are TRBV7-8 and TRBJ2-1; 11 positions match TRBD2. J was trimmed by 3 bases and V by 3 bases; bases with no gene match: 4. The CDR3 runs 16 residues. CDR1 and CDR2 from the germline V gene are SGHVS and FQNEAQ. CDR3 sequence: CASSFPGLADYNEQFF. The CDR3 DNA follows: TGTGCCAGCAGCTTCCCGGGACTAGCGGACTACAATGAGCAGTTCTTC.

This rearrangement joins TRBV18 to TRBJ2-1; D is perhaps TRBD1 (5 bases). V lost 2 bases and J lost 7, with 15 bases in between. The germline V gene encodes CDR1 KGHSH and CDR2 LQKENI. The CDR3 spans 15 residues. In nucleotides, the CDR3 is TGTGCCAGCTCACCATCACAGGCCCTAGTTAATGAGCAGTTCTTC. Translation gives CASSPSQALVNEQFF.

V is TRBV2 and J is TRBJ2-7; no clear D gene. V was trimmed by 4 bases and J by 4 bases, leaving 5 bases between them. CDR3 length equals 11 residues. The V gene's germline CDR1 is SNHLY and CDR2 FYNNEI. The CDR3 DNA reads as TGTGCCAGCAGTGTATCTTACGAGCAGTACTTC. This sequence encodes CASSVSYEQYF.

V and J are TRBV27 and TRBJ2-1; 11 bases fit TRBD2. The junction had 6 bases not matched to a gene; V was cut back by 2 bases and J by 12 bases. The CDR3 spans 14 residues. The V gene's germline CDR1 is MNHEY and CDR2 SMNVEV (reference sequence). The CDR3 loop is CASSLGTSGPPQFF. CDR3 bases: TGTGCCAGCAGTTTAGGGACTAGCGGCCCCCCGCAGTTCTTC.

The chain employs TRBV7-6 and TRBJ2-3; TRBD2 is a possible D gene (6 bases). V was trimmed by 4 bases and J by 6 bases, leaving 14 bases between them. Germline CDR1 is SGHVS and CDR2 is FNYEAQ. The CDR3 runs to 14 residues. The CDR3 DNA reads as TGTGCCAGCAGCTCCGTCCCGGGAGAGGATACGCAGTATTTT. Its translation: CASSSVPGEDTQYF.

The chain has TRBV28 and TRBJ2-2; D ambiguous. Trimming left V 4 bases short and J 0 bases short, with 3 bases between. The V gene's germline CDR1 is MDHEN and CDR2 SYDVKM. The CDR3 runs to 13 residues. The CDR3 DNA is TGTGCCAGCAGTTCCACGAACACCGGGGAGCTGTTTTTT. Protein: CASSSTNTGELFF.

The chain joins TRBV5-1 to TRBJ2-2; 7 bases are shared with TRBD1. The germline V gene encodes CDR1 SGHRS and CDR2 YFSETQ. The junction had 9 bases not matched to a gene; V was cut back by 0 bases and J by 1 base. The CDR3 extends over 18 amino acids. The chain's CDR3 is CASSLDRSGTENTGELFF. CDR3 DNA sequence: TGCGCCAGCAGCTTGGATAGGAGTGGGACAGAGAACACCGGGGAGCTGTTTTTT.

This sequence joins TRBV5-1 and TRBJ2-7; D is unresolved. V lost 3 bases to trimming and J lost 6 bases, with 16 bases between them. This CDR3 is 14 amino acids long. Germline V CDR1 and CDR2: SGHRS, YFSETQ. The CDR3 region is CASSSTPDPGEQYF. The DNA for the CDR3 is TGCGCCAGCAGCTCCACCCCCGACCCCGGCGAGCAGTACTTC.

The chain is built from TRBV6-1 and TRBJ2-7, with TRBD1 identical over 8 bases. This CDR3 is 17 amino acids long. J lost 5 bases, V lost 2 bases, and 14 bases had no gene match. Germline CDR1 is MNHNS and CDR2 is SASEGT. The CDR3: CASSELVRGPYYDEQYF. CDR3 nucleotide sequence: TGTGCCAGCAGTGAACTTGTCAGGGGGCCGTACTACGACGAGCAGTACTTC.

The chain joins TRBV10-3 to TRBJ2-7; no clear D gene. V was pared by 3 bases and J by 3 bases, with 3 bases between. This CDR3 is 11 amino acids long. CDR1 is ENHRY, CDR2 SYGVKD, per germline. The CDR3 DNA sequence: TGTGCCATCAGTGACATCTACGAGCAGTACTTC. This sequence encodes CAISDIYEQYF.

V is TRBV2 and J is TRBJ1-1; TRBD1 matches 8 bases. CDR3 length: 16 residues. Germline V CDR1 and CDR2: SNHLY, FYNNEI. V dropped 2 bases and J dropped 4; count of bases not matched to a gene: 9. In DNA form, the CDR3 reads TGTGCCAGCAGTGAACAGGGGGCCCGTCTAGGCACTGAAGCTTTCTTT. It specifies CASSEQGARLGTEAFF.